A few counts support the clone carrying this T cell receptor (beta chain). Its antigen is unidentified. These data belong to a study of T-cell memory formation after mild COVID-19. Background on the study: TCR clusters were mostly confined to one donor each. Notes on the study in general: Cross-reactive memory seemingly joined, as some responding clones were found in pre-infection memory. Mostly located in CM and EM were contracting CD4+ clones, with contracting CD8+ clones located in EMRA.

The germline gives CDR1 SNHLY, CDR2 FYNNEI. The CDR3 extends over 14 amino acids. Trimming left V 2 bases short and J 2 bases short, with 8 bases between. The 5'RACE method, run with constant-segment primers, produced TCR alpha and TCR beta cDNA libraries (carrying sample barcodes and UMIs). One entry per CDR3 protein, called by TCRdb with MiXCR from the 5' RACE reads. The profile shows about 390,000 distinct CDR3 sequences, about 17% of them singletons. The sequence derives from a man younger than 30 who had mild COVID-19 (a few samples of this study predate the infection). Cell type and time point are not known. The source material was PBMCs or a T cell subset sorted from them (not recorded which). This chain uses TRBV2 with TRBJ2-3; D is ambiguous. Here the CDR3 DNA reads TGTGCCAGCAGTGAACGGTCCTACACAGATACGCAGTATTTT. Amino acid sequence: CASSERSYTDTQYF. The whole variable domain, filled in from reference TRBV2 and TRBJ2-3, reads EPEVTQTPSHQVTQMGQEVILRCVPISNHLYFYWYRQILGQKVEFLVSFYNNEISEKSEIFDDQFSVERPDGSNFTLKIRSTKLEDSAMYFCASSERSYTDTQYFGPGTRLTVL.